This T cell receptor beta chain was captured in a study of cytomegalovirus exposure and HLA in healthy donors. The primer mix had 60 Vbeta and 13 Jbeta primers. Sequencing used immunoSEQ multiplex PCR; TCRdb keeps in-frame clones, though not all of them. Of approximately 130,000 clones in the sample, 70% to 80% were seen once. Turning to this clone: The antigen is not known.

Study conclusions and caveats: In a later analysis, productive TCRs from donors in an Asian-associated ancestry cluster reportedly carried fewer N-insertions than the cohort mean.

What was sequenced was PBMCs. This clonotype was obtained from a man aged 45-60 years in good health and CMV-seronegative.

The CDR3 DNA reads as TGCGCCAGCAGCCAAGATCGGACTAGAGGGCAACGCGAGCAGTACTTC. It is translated as CASSQDRTRGQREQYF. This chain uses TRBV4-3 with TRBJ2-7; 7 nucleotides match TRBD2. Germline CDR1 is LGHNA and CDR2 is YSLEER. This CDR3 has 16 residues. The V segment lost 0 bases and the J segment 6 bases; nucleotides outside the gene matches: 11.